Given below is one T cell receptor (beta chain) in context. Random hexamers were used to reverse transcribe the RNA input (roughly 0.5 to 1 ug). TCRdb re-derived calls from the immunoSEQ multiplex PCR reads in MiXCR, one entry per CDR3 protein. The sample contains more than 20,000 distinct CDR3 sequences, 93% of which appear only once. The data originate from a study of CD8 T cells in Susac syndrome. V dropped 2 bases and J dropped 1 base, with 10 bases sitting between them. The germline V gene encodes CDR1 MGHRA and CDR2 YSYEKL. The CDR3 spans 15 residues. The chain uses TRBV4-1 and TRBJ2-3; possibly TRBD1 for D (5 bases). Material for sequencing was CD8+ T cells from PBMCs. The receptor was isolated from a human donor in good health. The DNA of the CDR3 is TGCGCCAGCAGCCAAAGGCAGGGCCGCACAGATACGCAGTATTTT. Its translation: CASSQRQGRTDTQYF.